The T cell receptor beta chain described here comes from a study of T-cell reconstitution after alpha-beta-depleted transplantation in children. Molecular barcoding with unique molecular identifiers was used for the TCRbeta library. TCRdb independently ran MiXCR on the PCR reads; one entry per CDR3 protein. The repertoire holds hundreds of thousands of distinct CDR3 sequences, with 23% as singletons. V was shortened by 1 base and J by 2 bases, with 5 bases between the two germline ends. From germline, CDR1 is MGHRA and CDR2 YSYEKL. The CDR3 loop spans 13 amino acids. The receptor was isolated from a boy under two years old who had a stem cell transplant for acute myeloid leukemia, so the T cells may come from the graft donor. The sequencing here drew on PBMCs, mostly from graft donor cells, taken 360 days after TCRalphabeta/CD19-depleted stem cell transplant. This chain joins TRBV4-1 and TRBJ1-1; D remains ambiguous. CDR3 sequence: CASSQVTNTEAFF. In nucleotides, the CDR3 is TGCGCCAGCAGCCAAGTTACAAACACTGAAGCTTTCTTT.